This T cell receptor beta chain stems from a study of T-cell reconstitution after alpha-beta-depleted transplantation in children. V dropped 5 bases and J dropped 1; count of bases not matched to a gene: 8. The CDR3 is made up of 17 amino acids. CDR1 is SEHNR, CDR2 FQNEAQ, per germline (reference sequence). Preparation of the TCRbeta library involved a method that used unique molecular identifiers. TCRdb analysed the PCR reads with MiXCR anew, one entry per CDR3 protein. Among 780,000 or so distinct CDR3 sequences listed, 15% to 20% were seen once. V and J are TRBV7-9 and TRBJ1-3, with 10 bases fitting TRBD1. Sequenced material: PBMCs, mostly from graft donor cells, taken 360 days after TCRalphabeta/CD19-depleted stem cell transplant. The clonotype was recovered from a male patient younger than 18 who had a stem cell transplant for acute lymphoblastic leukemia, so the T cells may come from the graft donor. The chain's CDR3 is CASSPPDRGSSGNTIYF. DNA for the CDR3: TGTGCCAGCAGCCCCCCGGACAGGGGGAGTTCTGGAAACACCATATATTTT.